This T cell receptor beta chain was observed in a study of T-cell reconstitution after alpha-beta-depleted transplantation in children. Germline CDR1 is SGHAT and CDR2 is FQNNGV. V lost 2 bases and J lost 0; bases outside the gene matches: 10. The CDR3 is 19 amino acids. Regarding this clonotype: Its antigen remains unknown.

Unique molecular identifiers were incorporated into the prepared TCRbeta library. TCRdb called the PCR reads again in MiXCR, with one record for every CDR3 protein. This sample has fewer than 150,000 distinct CDR3 sequences; around 9.8% occur once, and the top ten carry more than 20%. Study-level findings and limits: T-cell numbers and diversity one year post-transplant derived largely from freshly generated T cells.

The chain couples TRBV11-2 to TRBJ1-5; TRBD1 aligns across 10 bases. Sequenced here: PBMCs, mostly from graft donor cells, sampled 180 days after TCRalphabeta/CD19-depleted stem cell transplant. This clonotype was obtained from a girl under three years old who had a stem cell transplant for combined immunodeficiency, so the T cells may come from the graft donor. The DNA of the CDR3 is TGTGCCAGCAGCTTACACTGGGACAGGGGCAGGTATAGCAATCAGCCCCAGCATTTT. Residues: CASSLHWDRGRYSNQPQHF.